These T cell receptor beta chains were read from a single sample in a study of T cells after yellow fever vaccination. TCRdb re-called the 5' RACE reads through MiXCR, storing one row per CDR3 protein. The sample includes around 160,000 distinct CDR3 sequences, more than 5.5% of them seen just once. The specimen comprised CD4+ T cells sorted from PBMCs, sampled 4 to 6 days after the first yellow fever vaccination. Source of these receptors: a man younger than 35 who received the YFV17D yellow fever vaccine. CDR3s include the opening cysteine and the closing phenylalanine or tryptophan. A D gene is named only where the DNA matches it firmly. Where a row states a size, it is once, few, many or the class of an expanded clone; other rows omit it.

v_gene,abundance,d_gene,j_gene,CDR3nt,CDR3aa
TRBV5-1,many,TRBD1,TRBJ1-1,TGCGCCAGCAGCGTTACAGGGGAAACTGAAGCTTTCTTT,CASSVTGETEAFF
TRBV7-2,many,-,TRBJ2-1,TGTGCCAGCAGATCAGGGGGGAAGGATGAGCAGTTCTTC,CASRSGGKDEQFF
TRBV11-2,many,-,TRBJ1-1,TGTGCCAGCAGCTTAGGGCGGTCGGGGGACACTGAAGCTTTCTTT,CASSLGRSGDTEAFF
TRBV3-1,many,-,TRBJ2-1,TGTGCCAGCAGAAAGACAGGCAATGAGCAGTTCTTC,CASRKTGNEQFF
TRBV6-2/TRBV6-3,few,-,TRBJ2-1,TGTGCCAGCAGCCGACGACCAGATCGGGCTCTGATTAATGAGCAGTTCTTC,CASSRRPDRALINEQFF
TRBV5-1,-,-,TRBJ1-1,TGCGCCAGCAGCTCTTCCGCGGGGGCATGGGGCACTGAAGCTTTCTTT,CASSSSAGAWGTEAFF
TRBV11-1,few,-,TRBJ2-6,TGTGCCAGCAGCCTCGGGACCCCGCGGAGCTCTGGGGCCAACGTCCTGACTTTC,CASSLGTPRSSGANVLTF
TRBV12-3/TRBV12-4,many,-,TRBJ2-7,TGTGCCAGCAGCCCTACAGCTTACGAGCAGTACTTC,CASSPTAYEQYF
TRBV7-2,-,-,TRBJ1-5,TGTGCCAGCAGCTCTCGCGGTCAGCCCCAGCATTTT,CASSSRGQPQHF
TRBV4-3,few,-,TRBJ1-4,TGCGCCAGCAGCCAAGACCCGTCCTTTAATGAAAAACTGTTTTTT,CASSQDPSFNEKLFF
TRBV3-1,many,-,TRBJ1-5,TGTGCCAGCAGCCAGGACACCCAACCCAATCAGCCCCAGCATTTT,CASSQDTQPNQPQHF
TRBV5-1,few,-,TRBJ2-6,TGCGCCAGCAGCTTGGCGGTAACCGGGGCCAACGTCCTGACTTTC,CASSLAVTGANVLTF
TRBV5-1,few,-,TRBJ2-7,TGCGCCAGCAGCTTGGACAGTCCAGCCTACGAGCAGTACTTC,CASSLDSPAYEQYF
TRBV5-1,many,-,TRBJ2-2,TGCGCCAGCAGCTTGGGTCGGCACGGAAACACCGGGGAGCTGTTTTTT,CASSLGRHGNTGELFF
TRBV7-2,many,TRBD2,TRBJ2-7,TGTGCCAGCAGCTTAGGGACGACTAGCGAATACTACGAGCAGTACTTC,CASSLGTTSEYYEQYF
TRBV27,few,TRBD1,TRBJ1-3,TGTGCCAGCAGTTCCCTCGCATTGGACAGGCCTGGAAACACCATATATTTT,CASSSLALDRPGNTIYF
TRBV4-2,-,TRBD2,TRBJ2-3,TGTGCCAGCAGCCAGGGGAATGGAGCGGGGGGGTCCCTTAGCACAGATACGCAGTATTTT,CASSQGNGAGGSLSTDTQYF
TRBV11-2,-,-,TRBJ1-4,TGTGCCAGCAGCTTAGAGAACTTTAATGAAAAACTGTTTTTT,CASSLENFNEKLFF
TRBV3-1,many,-,TRBJ2-1,TGTGCCAGCAGCCAGAACCCTGGACCCGTGGAGCAGTTCTTC,CASSQNPGPVEQFF
TRBV19,-,-,TRBJ2-1,TGTGCCAGTAGTTCAACGGGGGGCCGGAATGAGCAGTTCTTC,CASSSTGGRNEQFF
TRBV11-1,-,-,TRBJ2-5,TGTGCCAGCAGTCCGGTAACCCAGACCCAGTACTTC,CASSPVTQTQYF
TRBV5-4,few,-,TRBJ2-7,TGTGCCAGCAGTGACGGGGGTTGGAGGCCCTACGAGCAGTACTTC,CASSDGGWRPYEQYF
TRBV24-1,many,-,TRBJ2-3,TGTGCCACCGAGGGGGGGGAGACAGATACGCAGTATTTT,CATEGGETDTQYF
TRBV6-5,few,-,TRBJ2-5,TGTGCCACATCCCAGGGGCAAGAGACCCAGTACTTC,CATSQGQETQYF
TRBV20-1,many,-,TRBJ1-5,TGCAGTGCTAGAGAGTATGTGGCCCAGCATTTT,CSAREYVAQHF
TRBV9,-,-,TRBJ2-5,TGTGCCAGCAGCCGTGGGGGTGTGGAGACCCAGTACTTC,CASSRGGVETQYF
TRBV9,many,TRBD1,TRBJ2-7,TGTGCCAGCAGCCTTCGGGACAGCTTAACCTACGAGCAGTACTTC,CASSLRDSLTYEQYF
TRBV18,-,-,TRBJ2-7,TGTGCCAGCTCACCGCCTAACGCCTCTCCAGAGCAGTACTTC,CASSPPNASPEQYF
TRBV7-2,few,-,TRBJ2-3,TGTGCCAGCGGTTTGGATACGCAGTATTTT,CASGLDTQYF
TRBV12-3/TRBV12-4,-,-,TRBJ1-3,TGTGCCAGCAGTTTACAGTCGAGCTCTGGAAACACCATATATTTT,CASSLQSSSGNTIYF
TRBV29-1,many,-,TRBJ2-3,TGCAGCGTTGGGGTTACTACTAGCACAGATACGCAGTATTTT,CSVGVTTSTDTQYF
TRBV4-3,-,-,TRBJ2-2,TGCGCCAGCAGCCGCGCCAAGTCATCAAACACCGGGGAGCTGTTTTTT,CASSRAKSSNTGELFF
TRBV3-1,many,-,TRBJ1-5,TGTGCCAGCAGCCAAGATATCGTCAATCAGCCCCAGCATTTT,CASSQDIVNQPQHF
TRBV5-1,many,-,TRBJ1-2,TGCGCCAGCAGCTTGGAAGGGGCAGCTAACTATGGCTACACCTTC,CASSLEGAANYGYTF
TRBV12-3/TRBV12-4,many,-,TRBJ1-2,TGTGCCAGCAGTTTTGGTAACTATGGCTACACCTTC,CASSFGNYGYTF
TRBV12-3/TRBV12-4,-,-,TRBJ2-1,TGTGCCAGCAGTTTAAGTCCTAGCCCGCGACCTATAGAGCAGTTCTTC,CASSLSPSPRPIEQFF
TRBV12-3/TRBV12-4,many,TRBD1,TRBJ2-1,TGTGCCAGCAAGACAGGGTTGTCCTACAATGAGCAGTTCTTC,CASKTGLSYNEQFF
TRBV7-2,-,-,TRBJ2-5,TGTGCCAGCAGCTTGACTAGATGGGAAGAGACCCAGTACTTC,CASSLTRWEETQYF
TRBV30,-,TRBD2,TRBJ2-3,TGTGCCTGTAGTGAAACTAGCGGGGGCACAGATACGCAGTATTTT,CACSETSGGTDTQYF
TRBV20-1,-,-,TRBJ1-2,TGCAGTGCTGAGGGTTTTGGCTACACCTTC,CSAEGFGYTF
TRBV6-6,few,-,TRBJ1-6,TGTGCCACCTCGGACGGGCTTTATTTACCCCTCCACTTT,CATSDGLYLPLHF
TRBV6-2/TRBV6-3,few,-,TRBJ1-2,TGTGCCAGCACCATAGACACGACAGGAAACTATGGCTACACCTTC,CASTIDTTGNYGYTF
TRBV10-3,-,-,TRBJ1-5,TGTGCCATCAGTGAGTCCCCGGGGTCGGGGAATCAGCCCCAGCATTTT,CAISESPGSGNQPQHF
TRBV5-1,few,-,TRBJ1-1,TGCGCCAGCAGCTTGGGGCAGAAGAACACTGAAGCTTTCTTT,CASSLGQKNTEAFF
TRBV12-3/TRBV12-4,many,-,TRBJ2-1,TGTGCCAGCGTGAGGGCCATGCGAAATGAGCAGTTCTTC,CASVRAMRNEQFF
TRBV4-1,many,-,TRBJ2-5,TGCGCCAGCAGCCAAGTTAGCCGGGAGACCCAGTACTTC,CASSQVSRETQYF
TRBV14,-,TRBD1,TRBJ1-2,TGTGCCAGCAGCCAAGACAGGGGGCGCTTCGGCTATCGCTACACCTTC,CASSQDRGRFGYRYTF
TRBV7-2,few,TRBD2,TRBJ2-7,TGTGCCAGCAGCTTCGCGGGAGGGGAGCAGTACTTC,CASSFAGGEQYF
TRBV5-1,-,-,TRBJ2-5,TGCGCCAGCAGCTGGGGTCGGTACCAAGAGACCCAGTACTTC,CASSWGRYQETQYF
TRBV5-4,few,TRBD1,TRBJ2-5,TGTGCCAGCAGCACAAAAAGACAGGGGTTAGAGACCCAGTACTTC,CASSTKRQGLETQYF
TRBV6-6,-,-,TRBJ2-3,TGTGCCAGCAGTCCGAGCGAGGATACGCAGTATTTT,CASSPSEDTQYF
TRBV19,few,-,TRBJ2-3,TGTGCCAGTAGTACGCGGACTCTGGGGGATACGCAGTATTTT,CASSTRTLGDTQYF
TRBV30,few,-,TRBJ2-1,TGTGCCTGGAGGCCTGACAGATACAATGAGCAGTTCTTC,CAWRPDRYNEQFF
TRBV7-9,few,TRBD1,TRBJ2-7,TGTGCCAGCAGCCCCCGGACAGGGCTTTCCTACGAGCAGTACTTC,CASSPRTGLSYEQYF
TRBV6-5,many,-,TRBJ1-5,TGTGCCAGCAGTTACTCGAAGGCAGGGCTGGGCAATCAGCCCCAGCATTTT,CASSYSKAGLGNQPQHF